This T cell receptor beta chain was identified in a study of cytomegalovirus exposure and HLA in healthy donors. The overall study: There were about 85 million unique TCRs (from HLA-typed donors) in an early data release.

Trimming removed 0 bases from V and 3 bases from J, with 11 bases in between. The CDR3 loop spans 15 amino acids. From germline, CDR1 is SGHRS and CDR2 YFSETQ. It was with 60 Vbeta and 13 Jbeta primers that the PCR ran. Libraries were prepared by immunoSEQ multiplex PCR; TCRdb keeps only in-frame clonotypes and omits some of them. The table includes approximately 120,000 clones, around 80% detected once. This clone was seen more than once but under ten times. The antigen is unknown. Findings and limits, study-wide: TCR beta V- and J-gene trimming, according to a later analysis, was linked to a missense DCLRE1C variant.

V and J are TRBV5-1 and TRBJ2-3, with D perhaps TRBD1 (6 bases). This clonotype was obtained from a man aged 45-65 years in good health and CMV-seronegative. The sequenced material came from PBMCs. The CDR3, as DNA: TGCGCCAGCAGCTTGGTGGGCAGGGGAACAGATACGCAGTATTTT. The encoded protein is CASSLVGRGTDTQYF.